This T cell receptor (beta chain) emerged from a study of blood T cell repertoires in COVID-19. Study summary: T cells, B-cell-depleted T cells, or PBMCs provided the cDNA or gDNA that served as material.

Measured with immunoSEQ multiplex PCR; TCRdb has only the in-frame clones, and not every one. Here the sample spans about 210,000 clones, roughly nine tenths being singletons. The ends were cut back, 5 bases at V and 9 bases at J, with 19 bases in the middle. The germline V gene has CDR1 SGHAT and CDR2 FQNNGV. This CDR3 region has 14 residues. This clone was seen just once. The sample consisted of peripheral blood. The gene calls are TRBV11-2 and TRBJ2-5; D is possibly TRBD2 (5 bases). The receptor was isolated from a man in his forties with acute or convalescent COVID-19. In DNA, the CDR3 is TGTGCCAGCAGCCCGGGCCAATATATGGAGGCCCAGTACTTC. Translating it yields CASSPGQYMEAQYF.